Listed below are T cell receptor beta chains from one sample, sequenced in a study of CD8+ T cells in alopecia areata. The repertoire was sequenced with immunoSEQ multiplex PCR; TCRdb's copy has only in-frame clones and lacks some. The sample carries some 210,000 clones, 50% to 65% recorded once. The starting material was CD4+ T cells sorted from blood, obtained at week 0. The receptors were gathered from a human donor with alopecia areata. The CDR3 runs from the conserved cysteine through the conserved F or W. The D gene is left open where the match is weak. Clone size appears in some rows only: once, few, many, or a class for an expanded clone.

TRBV7-3	.	TRBJ2-1	TRBD2	TGTGCCAGCAGCTTATCCGGGACTAGAACGAATGAGCAGTTCTTC	CASSLSGTRTNEQFF
TRBV9	.	TRBJ1-5	.	TGTGCCAGCAGCGTAGGTGTCTTTGGGGAGCCCCAGCATTTT	CASSVGVFGEPQHF
TRBV5-1	.	TRBJ2-7	.	TGCGCCAGCAGGGAGGTGGCAGACTTCTACGAGCAGTACTTC	CASREVADFYEQYF
TRBV29-1	.	TRBJ1-6	TRBD1	TGCAGCGTTGGGACAGGGGGCAATTCACCCCTCCACTTT	CSVGTGGNSPLHF
TRBV12-5	.	TRBJ2-7	TRBD2	TGTGCTAGTGGTCAGGGAGGGACCTCCTACGAGCAGTACTTC	CASGQGGTSYEQYF
TRBV30	.	TRBJ2-7	.	TGTGCCTGGAGTGTGGGGCACTGGGAGCAGTACTTC	CAWSVGHWEQYF
TRBV2	once	TRBJ2-6	.	TGTGCCAGCACCCCGACTGTAGTGGCCAACGTCCTGACTTTC	CASTPTVVANVLTF
TRBV5-4	few	TRBJ2-3	.	TGTGCCAGCAGCTTGGTTTTGGGGGCTCTAACAGATACGCAGTATTTT	CASSLVLGALTDTQYF
TRBV5-6	few	TRBJ2-1	.	TGTGCCAGCAGCTTAAGCGGTGCCTACAATGAGCAGTTCTTC	CASSLSGAYNEQFF
TRBV30	.	TRBJ1-4	.	TGTGCCTGGAGCCCGATAGGAACTAATGAAAAACTGTTTTTT	CAWSPIGTNEKLFF
TRBV7-2	.	TRBJ2-7	TRBD2	TGTGCCAGCATCCCCATAAACCGGACTAGCGGGGCCTACGAGCAGTACTTC	CASIPINRTSGAYEQYF
TRBV30	.	TRBJ2-5	TRBD2	TGTGCCTGGAGTCCAATCGGCGGGAGGGCCGAGGAGACCCAGTACTTC	CAWSPIGGRAEETQYF
TRBV30	.	TRBJ1-5	.	TGTGCCTGGAGTGAGGACAGTGGGAATCAGCCCCAGCATTTT	CAWSEDSGNQPQHF
TRBV30	.	TRBJ2-3	.	TGTGCCTGGGGACTCACCCCCGGGGATACGCAGTATTTT	CAWGLTPGDTQYF
TRBV4-1	.	TRBJ2-1	TRBD2	TGCGCCAGCAGCCCGGGACTAGCGGGAGGGCCCCGCAATGAGCAGTTCTTC	CASSPGLAGGPRNEQFF
TRBV30	.	TRBJ1-1	.	TGTGCCTGGACTCTACCGGGGACCACTGAAGCTTTCTTT	CAWTLPGTTEAFF
TRBV5-6	.	TRBJ2-7	.	TGTGCCAGCAGCCACAAGTGGACTGAATCCTACGAGCAGTACTTC	CASSHKWTESYEQYF
TRBV7-2	few	TRBJ1-2	.	TGTGCCAGCAGCCCCGGTGGGGGGCAGCGTGACTATGGCTACACCTTC	CASSPGGGQRDYGYTF
TRBV6-5	few	TRBJ2-6	.	TGTGCCAGCAGTTACCAAAACTCTGGGGCCAACGTCCTGACTTTC	CASSYQNSGANVLTF
TRBV7-3	.	TRBJ2-1	TRBD2	TGTGCCAGCAGCTCCCCCGGCGGGGCTACTGGCGGGGGGGCGCTCAATGAGCAGTTCTTC	CASSSPGGATGGGALNEQFF
TRBV30	.	TRBJ1-2	.	TGTGCCTGGAGTGACTCTCCGCGTCGGGAGATTGGCTACACCTTC	CAWSDSPRREIGYTF
TRBV2	few	TRBJ1-1	.	TGTGCCAGCGGCCCGAAGAACACTGAAGCTTTCTTT	CASGPKNTEAFF
TRBV5-1	.	TRBJ2-6	.	TGCGCCAGCAGCTCCGTGACCGCCAAAGGGGCCAACGTCCTGACTTTC	CASSSVTAKGANVLTF
TRBV4-1	.	TRBJ2-5	.	TGCGCCAGCACGGCGACTGCAGGGCACCAAGAGACCCAGTACTTC	CASTATAGHQETQYF
TRBV10-2	few	TRBJ2-5	TRBD2	TGCGCCAGCAGTGACCGAGGACTAGCTCAGGAGACCCAGTACTTC	CASSDRGLAQETQYF
TRBV5-6	.	TRBJ2-5	TRBD1	TGTGCCAGCAGCTCAGGGGGTTTGCAGACCCAGTACTTC	CASSSGGLQTQYF
TRBV25-1	.	TRBJ1-1	.	TGTGCCAGCAGTGAGATAGGGCGACTTAATAAGCTTTTCTTT	CASSEIGRLNKLFF
TRBV2	.	TRBJ1-2	.	TGTGCCAGCAGCGATCAACATCTGAGGTCCTATGGCTACACCTTC	CASSDQHLRSYGYTF
TRBV15	.	TRBJ1-2	.	TGTGCCACCAGCAGTGGTCAGGGGAACTATGGCTACACCTTC	CATSSGQGNYGYTF
TRBV29-1	.	TRBJ1-1	.	TGCAGCGTCCGGGGGGCCTGGGACACTGAAGCTTTCTTT	CSVRGAWDTEAFF
TRBV7-3	.	TRBJ2-2	.	TGTGCCAGCCGTGAACGTCTAGCGAACACCGGGGAGCTGTTTTTT	CASRERLANTGELFF
TRBV7-3	.	TRBJ2-1	TRBD1	TGTGCCAGCAGCCCGACAGGGCGCTCCTACAATGAGCAGTTCTTC	CASSPTGRSYNEQFF
TRBV5-4	.	TRBJ2-1	.	TGTGCCAGCAGCTCGCCGGGACTCAATGAGCAGTTCTTC	CASSSPGLNEQFF
TRBV6-5	few	TRBJ1-1	.	TGTGCCAGCAGTTACGAGGGGTTTTCTGAAGCTTTCTTT	CASSYEGFSEAFF
TRBV9	.	TRBJ2-1	.	TGTGCCAGCAGCGTACCCCGGGGGGAGCAGTTCTTC	CASSVPRGEQFF
TRBV29-1	few	TRBJ2-7	.	TGCAGCGTTGAAGATCACAGCCTCAGTTCCTACGAGCAGTACTTC	CSVEDHSLSSYEQYF
TRBV6-5	.	TRBJ1-1	.	TGTGCCAGCAGTTACGGCAGGGGAGCTGAAGCTTTCTTT	CASSYGRGAEAFF
TRBV7-9	.	TRBJ2-6	.	TGTGCCAGCAGCTCTACAGGAGAGGGGGCCAACGTCCTGACTTTC	CASSSTGEGANVLTF
TRBV11-3	.	TRBJ2-1	.	TGTGCCAGCAGCTTAGATTACAAGACCGAACAGTTCTTC	CASSLDYKTEQFF
TRBV29-1	few	TRBJ2-1	.	TGCAGCGTTGGAGGGTCGCTCCATGAGCAGTTCTTC	CSVGGSLHEQFF
TRBV27	.	TRBJ1-2	.	TGTGCCAGCAGTTCTGTCCAGGGGCTCGGCTATGGCTACACCTTC	CASSSVQGLGYGYTF
TRBV4-1	few	TRBJ2-3	TRBD2	TGCGCCAGCAAGATACTAGCGGGAGGGGGGGGCACAGATACGCAGTATTTT	CASKILAGGGGTDTQYF
TRBV30	.	TRBJ1-1	.	TGTGCCTTATCGACAGGCACCGGCACTGAAGCTTTCTTT	CALSTGTGTEAFF